A single sample is the source of the 27 T cell receptor beta chains below, sequenced in a study of human T cells and chemical hapten exposure. MiXCR, run by TCRdb on the RACE reads, gives a single entry per CDR3 protein. This table holds over 45,000 distinct CDR3 sequences, roughly 4.5% found once. Time point meaning: healthy volunteer bleed at 2 weeks. Total RNA extraction was carried out from unfractionated whole blood. What was sequenced was whole blood. These receptors came from a female donor in good health. Some clones in this sample may be carry-over from other donors' samples.

This clonotype was recorded many times. The V call is TRBV10-3, the J call TRBJ2-7, with D hard to call. V was trimmed by 4 bases and J by 5 bases, leaving 12 bases between them. In germline, CDR1 is ENHRY, CDR2 SYGVKD. The CDR3 spans 13 residues. The CDR3 sequence: CAISGAREHEQYF. CDR3 bases: TGTGCCATCAGTGGGGCTAGGGAACACGAGCAGTACTTC.

This clonotype was detected ten times or more. The chain combines TRBV4-2 with TRBJ1-4; tentatively, D is TRBD1 (6 bases). V lost 3 bases and J lost 5, with 10 bases in between. CDR3 length: 14 residues. Germline lookup yields CDR1 LGHNA and CDR2 YNFKEQ. The CDR3 coding sequence is TGTGCCAGCAGCCACGGACAGAGAAATGAAAAACTGTTTTTT. Protein product: CASSHGQRNEKLFF.

The sample holds many counts of this clonotype. The chain combines TRBV5-4 with TRBJ1-4, with D maybe TRBD1 (5 bases). The CDR3 contains 16 residues. CDR1 and CDR2 (germline): SGHNT, YYREEE (reference sequence). The V end lost 0 bases, the J end lost 10 bases, and 19 bases lay between the germline ends. In DNA form, the CDR3 reads TGTGCCAGCAGCTTGGAACCCGGCCAGGCGGGGGGAAAACTGTTTTTT. Its protein product is CASSLEPGQAGGKLFF.

V gene TRBV2 combines with J gene TRBJ1-6; D gene ambiguous. The V gene lost 5 bases and the J gene lost 1 base, with 0 bases spanning the gap. Germline CDR1 SNHLY, CDR2 FYNNEI. This CDR3 is 12 amino acids long. Written as DNA, the CDR3 is TGTGCCAGCAGTTCCTATAATTCACCCCTCCACTTT. It encodes CASSSYNSPLHF.

There are a few counts of this clonotype. This chain joins TRBV12-3 or TRBV12-4 and TRBJ2-7; D is possibly TRBD2 (5 bases). The V gene lost 5 bases and the J gene lost 6 bases, with 8 bases spanning the gap. CDR3 length: 11 residues. The CDR3 region is CASSMGVEQYF. The CDR3 nucleotides are TGTGCCAGCAGTATGGGAGTCGAGCAGTACTTC.

This clonotype was observed at least ten times. The gene calls are TRBV7-9 and TRBJ2-5; 8 bases line up with TRBD1. V lost 5 bases and J lost 3; bases outside the gene matches: 5. The CDR3 loop spans 14 amino acids. Looked up from germline, CDR1 is SEHNR and CDR2 is FQNEAQ (reference sequence). The CDR3 DNA follows: TGTGCCAGCAGCCCTAGGACAGGGAAAGAGACCCAGTACTTC. Amino acids: CASSPRTGKETQYF. Combining the CDR3 with reference TRBV7-9 and TRBJ2-5 gives the whole variable domain DTGVSQNPRHKITKRGQNVTFRCDPISEHNRLYWYRQTLGQGPEFLTYFQNEAQLEKSRLLSDRFSAERPKGSFSTLEIQRTEQGDSAMYLCASSPRTGKETQYFGPGTRLLVL.

In this sample, this clonotype turned up many times. The chain has TRBV6-6 and TRBJ1-5, with D unclear. Deletions cut 5 bases from V and 3 bases from J, with 5 bases between. The germline V gene encodes CDR1 MNHNY and CDR2 SVGAGI (reference sequence). The CDR3 is made up of 12 amino acids. CDR3 DNA: TGTGCCAGCAGTGAGTTCAATCAGCCCCAGCATTTT. Translated: CASSEFNQPQHF.

In this sample, this clonotype turned up many times. The CDR3 DNA is TGTGCCAGCAGTGACGGGGGAGCGGCAGCTAACTATGGCTACACCTTC. It translates to CASSDGGAAANYGYTF. The V and J genes are TRBV6-4 and TRBJ1-2; possible D gene TRBD1, 5 bases. The CDR3 sequence is 16 residues long. CDR1 and CDR2 (germline): MRHNA, SNTAGT. Trimming took off 2 bases at V and 0 bases at J, with 13 bases between the two ends.

This clonotype has a count of ten or more. The gene calls are TRBV4-2 and TRBJ2-3, with a weak D call TRBD2 (5 bases). Trimming shortened V by 0 bases and J by 11 bases, and 18 bases separated the two germline ends. The CDR3 contains 15 residues. Germline-derived CDR1 and CDR2 are LGHNA and YNFKEQ. DNA for the CDR3: TGTGCCAGCAGCCAAGAGCCCCGCCGGGAAGCGGAGCAGTATTTT. It encodes CASSQEPRREAEQYF.

This clonotype occurred many times. The J gene is TRBJ2-3, the V gene TRBV24-1; D tentatively reads TRBD1 or TRBD2 (6 bases each). Between the trimmed V and J ends, which lost 7 bases and 1 base, there was a span of 11 bases. Germline assignment: CDR1 KGHDR and CDR2 SFDVKD. CDR3 length equals 14 residues. In DNA form, the CDR3 reads TGTGCCACCAGGAAGGGGGAGGGCACAGATACGCAGTATTTT. This sequence encodes CATRKGEGTDTQYF.

The chain has TRBV6-5 and TRBJ2-7; D possibly matches TRBD1 or TRBD2 (7 bases each). There are 18 residues in the CDR3. Germline V gene data show CDR1 as MNHEY and CDR2 as SVGAGI. V lost 5 bases and J lost 7, with 30 bases in between. DNA for the CDR3: TGTGCCAGCAGTCCAGGGGAGGGACAGACTATTCTACCAGGAGAGCAGTACTTC. This sequence encodes CASSPGEGQTILPGEQYF.

In this sample, this clonotype turned up many times. CDR3 DNA sequence: TGTGCCACCATCGCGTGGGGAGACACTGAAGCTTTCTTT. Translation gives CATIAWGDTEAFF. The chain joins TRBV24-1 to TRBJ1-1; D unresolved. The CDR3 spans 13 residues. V was shortened by 8 bases and J by 3 bases, with 12 bases between the two germline ends. Germline-derived CDR1 and CDR2 are KGHDR and SFDVKD.

In this sample, this clonotype turned up many times. This sequence joins TRBV11-1 and TRBJ2-5; D is perhaps TRBD1 or TRBD2 (6 bases each). CDR1 and CDR2 (germline): SGHAT, FQDESV (reference sequence). The CDR3 is 14 amino acids. Trimming took 4 bases from V and 5 from J, leaving 14 bases between them. CDR3 loop: CASSSVRGRETQYF. The CDR3, as DNA: TGTGCCAGCAGCTCAGTAAGGGGGAGGGAGACCCAGTACTTC.

The V call is TRBV19, the J call TRBJ1-1; D might be TRBD1 (6 bases). The CDR3 consists of 13 residues. Germline V gene data show CDR1 as LNHDA and CDR2 as SQIVND (reference sequence). Trimming cost V 7 bases and J 4 bases, with 13 bases left between them. This chain's CDR3 is CASNGGGGTEAFF. CDR3 nucleotide sequence: TGTGCCAGTAACGGCGGGGGCGGCACTGAAGCTTTCTTT.

At least ten counts were recorded for this clonotype. The rearrangement links TRBV20-1 to TRBJ2-7, with 11 bases that match TRBD1. The CDR3 runs 15 residues. Germline V lookup: CDR1 DFQATT, CDR2 SNEGSKA (reference sequence). J lost 2 bases, V lost 3 bases, and 6 bases had no gene match. The CDR3, as DNA: TGCAGTGCTAGGGCTCGGGACAGGGGGGCCTACGAGCAGTACTTC. This sequence encodes CSARARDRGAYEQYF.

This clonotype has a handful of counts. This clone may be a read error of a much larger clone one base away. The chain employs TRBV7-9 and TRBJ2-2; D is possibly TRBD2 (7 bases). Germline V gene sequence: CDR1 SEHNR, CDR2 FQNEAQ (reference sequence). There are 17 residues in the CDR3. Trimming left V 3 bases short and J 8 bases short, with 22 bases between. The CDR3 reads CASSLGAGAAGKGELFF. As DNA, the CDR3 is TGTGCCAGCAGCTTGGGCGCGGGGGCTGCAGGCAAGGGGGAGCTGTTTTTT.

This clonotype came up many times. The chain recombines TRBV6-1 with TRBJ1-5; TRBD1 might be the D (5 bases). The V end was cut by 2 bases, the J end by 2 bases, with 13 bases between. Per germline, CDR1 MNHNS and CDR2 SASEGT. There are 16 residues in the CDR3. The CDR3 nucleotides are TGTGCCAGCAGTGAATCGTGGGGGGGGGGCAATCAGCCCCAGCATTTT. Protein: CASSESWGGGNQPQHF.

This clonotype has only a few counts. This sequence joins TRBV3-1 and TRBJ2-6; D tentatively fits TRBD1 or TRBD2 (6 bases each). Germline assignment: CDR1 LGHDT and CDR2 YNNKEL (reference sequence). The CDR3 runs 18 residues. Trimming took 4 bases from V and 0 from J, leaving 16 bases between them. The CDR3 is CASSLEGGLISGANVLTF. For the CDR3, the DNA is TGTGCCAGCAGCCTAGAGGGGGGCTTAATCTCTGGGGCCAACGTCCTGACTTTC.

The table lists this clonotype with a few counts. The rearrangement uses TRBV4-3 and TRBJ1-2; D unresolved. Germline values: CDR1 LGHNA, CDR2 YSLEER. With 7 bases removed from V and 3 bases from J, the gap between germline ends came to 12 bases. CDR3 size: 13 residues. Here the CDR3 DNA reads TGCGCCAGCAAATTGATAGGTTACTATGGCTACACCTTC. As protein: CASKLIGYYGYTF.

This clonotype came up many times. V gene TRBV12-3 or TRBV12-4 combines with J gene TRBJ2-7; 7 nucleotides agree with TRBD2. The CDR3 length is 14 residues. The junction had 5 bases not matched to a gene; V was cut back by 6 bases and J by 0 bases. The CDR3 nucleotides are TGTGCCAGCAGCCAGGGAGGGAGCTCCTACGAGCAGTACTTC. This codes for CASSQGGSSYEQYF.

The gene calls are TRBV9 and TRBJ2-7; D possibly corresponds to TRBD2 (7 bases). V was shortened by 0 bases and J by 2 bases, with 12 bases between the two germline ends. The CDR3 extends over 15 amino acids. The germline V gene has CDR1 SGDLS and CDR2 YYNGEE. This CDR3 is CASSVGGGSTYEQYF. The CDR3 bases are TGTGCCAGCAGCGTAGGCGGGGGCTCTACCTACGAGCAGTACTTC.

This clonotype was counted many times. The chain links TRBV3-1 to TRBJ1-2, with 7 bases that match TRBD1. J gave up 5 bases and V 4 bases, and 4 bases lay outside the gene matches. Germline assignment: CDR1 LGHDT and CDR2 YNNKEL (reference sequence). This CDR3 is 13 amino acids long. CDR3 nucleotides: TGTGCCAGCAGCCTCTTGGGACAGTATGGCTACACCTTC. This gives the protein CASSLLGQYGYTF.

This clonotype has a count of ten or more. The chain is built from TRBV15 and TRBJ1-2; D is unclear. The germline CDR1 and CDR2 sequences are LNHNV and YYDKDF (reference sequence). The CDR3 runs 15 residues. Trimming removed 0 bases at V and 3 bases at J, with 11 bases between. The CDR3 DNA reads TGTGCCACCAGCAGAGATTTGGAGGGCTACTATGGCTACACCTTC. Residues: CATSRDLEGYYGYTF.

This clonotype came up many times. The rearrangement links TRBV6-5 to TRBJ1-1, with a tentative D call TRBD1 (5 bases). Looked up from germline, CDR1 is MNHEY and CDR2 is SVGAGI. Trimming removed 1 base from V and 3 bases from J, with 6 bases in between. This CDR3 has 13 residues. CDR3 DNA: TGTGCCAGCAGTTACTTGGGGGACACTGAAGCTTTCTTT. This encodes CASSYLGDTEAFF.

The V gene is TRBV3-1, the J gene TRBJ1-1; no definite D call. CDR3 length: 14 residues. Trimming took 1 base from V and 1 from J, leaving 7 bases between them. Germline CDR1 LGHDT, CDR2 YNNKEL (reference sequence). This chain's CDR3 is CASSQVARNTEAFF. CDR3 nucleotide sequence: TGTGCCAGCAGCCAAGTAGCCAGGAACACTGAAGCTTTCTTT.

By proportion, this clonotype is medium-sized. V and J are TRBV7-8 and TRBJ2-7; a possible D gene is TRBD1 (5 bases). This CDR3 has 13 residues. Germline CDR1 reads SGHVS; CDR2 reads FQNEAQ. V was shortened by 4 bases and J by 4 bases, with 11 bases between the two germline ends. CDR3 loop: CASSWQQAYEQYF. The CDR3 nucleotides are TGTGCCAGCAGCTGGCAACAGGCGTACGAGCAGTACTTC.

This clonotype was observed at least ten times. V and J are TRBV20-1 and TRBJ2-1; a weak D match, TRBD1 (5 bases). V lost 3 bases, J lost 9 bases, and 21 bases lay in between. The germline CDR1 and CDR2 sequences are DFQATT and SNEGSKA (reference sequence). This CDR3 comprises 15 residues. The CDR3 DNA reads as TGCAGTGCTAGTCACGGGCCCGCTGGGGCAAGTGAGCAGTTCTTC. Translated, it gives CSASHGPAGASEQFF.